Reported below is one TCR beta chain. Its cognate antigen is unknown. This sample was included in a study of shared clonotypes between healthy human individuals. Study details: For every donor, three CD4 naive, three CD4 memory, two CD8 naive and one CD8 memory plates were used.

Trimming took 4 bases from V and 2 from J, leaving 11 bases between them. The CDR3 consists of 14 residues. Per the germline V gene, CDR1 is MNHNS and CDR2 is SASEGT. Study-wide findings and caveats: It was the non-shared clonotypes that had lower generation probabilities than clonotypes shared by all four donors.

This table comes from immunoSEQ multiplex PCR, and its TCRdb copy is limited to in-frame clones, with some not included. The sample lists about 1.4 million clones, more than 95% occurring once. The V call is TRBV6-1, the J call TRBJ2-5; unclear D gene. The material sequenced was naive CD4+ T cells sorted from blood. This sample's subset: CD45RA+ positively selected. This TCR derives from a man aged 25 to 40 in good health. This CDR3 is CASSVGGVQETQYF. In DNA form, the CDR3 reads TGTGCCAGCAGTGTGGGCGGCGTTCAAGAGACCCAGTACTTC.